The clone carrying this T cell receptor beta chain was seen more than once but under ten times. This entry belongs to a study of control samples from healthy donors and cancer patients. CDR1 and CDR2 from the germline V gene are LNHDA and SQIVND (reference sequence). Trimming shortened V by 7 bases and J by 7 bases, and 13 bases separated the two germline ends. This CDR3 has 12 residues. TCRdb keeps only in-frame clones here, not all; method: immunoSEQ multiplex PCR. The table lists 110,000 or so clones, roughly 80% of them singletons, with around 14% in the top ten. Specimen: blood. The chain uses TRBV19 and TRBJ1-1; D is unclear. The sequence was collected from a woman aged 45-59 years in good health. The CDR3 DNA is TGTGCCAGTACCGTCGCTAGATATGAAGCTTTCTTT. Residues: CASTVARYEAFF. Based on the CDR3 plus reference TRBV19 and TRBJ1-1, the full variable domain is DGGITQSPKYLFRKEGQNVTLSCEQNLNHDAMYWYRQDPGQGLRLIYYSQIVNDFQKGDIAEGYSVSREKKESFPLTVTSAQKNPTAFYLCASTVARYEAFFGQGTRLTVV.